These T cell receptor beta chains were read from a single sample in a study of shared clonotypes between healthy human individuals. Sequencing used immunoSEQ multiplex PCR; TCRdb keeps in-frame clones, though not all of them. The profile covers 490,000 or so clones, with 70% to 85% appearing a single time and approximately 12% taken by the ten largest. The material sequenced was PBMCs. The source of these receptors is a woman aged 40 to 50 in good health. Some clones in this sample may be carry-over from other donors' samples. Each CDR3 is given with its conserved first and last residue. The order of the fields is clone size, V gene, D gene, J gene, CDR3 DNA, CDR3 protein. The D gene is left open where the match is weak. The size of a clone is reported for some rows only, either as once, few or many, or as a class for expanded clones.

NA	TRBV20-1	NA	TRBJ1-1	TGCAGTGCTACTCCTAGGGGTGAAGCTTTCTTT	CSATPRGEAFF
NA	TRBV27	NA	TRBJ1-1	TGTGCCAGCGGGGGCAGGGGACGTACTGAAGCTTTCTTT	CASGGRGRTEAFF
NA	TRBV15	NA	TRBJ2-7	TGTGCCACCAGCAGAGGACGGGACGGGGCCTACGAGCAGTACTTC	CATSRGRDGAYEQYF
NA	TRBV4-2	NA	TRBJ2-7	TGTGCCAGCAGCCAAGATCGAGGAGCGCCCTCCTACGAGCAGTACTTC	CASSQDRGAPSYEQYF
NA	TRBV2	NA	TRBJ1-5	TGTGCCAGCAGTGCATACAGGGATACTCAGCCCCAGCATTTT	CASSAYRDTQPQHF
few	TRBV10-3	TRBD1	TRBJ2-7	TGTGCCATCACCCGGGACAGGGGCTACGAGCAGTACTTC	CAITRDRGYEQYF
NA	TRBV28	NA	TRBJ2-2	TGTGCCAGCACCAGGGGGAGGGGCGGGGAGCTGTTTTTT	CASTRGRGGELFF
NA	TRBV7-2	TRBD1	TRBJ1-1	TGTGCCAGCAGCTTTAATCACAGGGGATTTGCTGAAGCTTTCTTT	CASSFNHRGFAEAFF
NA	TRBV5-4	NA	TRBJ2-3	TGTGCCAGCAGCTTGGACAGGGGCACAGATACGCAGTATTTT	CASSLDRGTDTQYF
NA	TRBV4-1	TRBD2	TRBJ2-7	TGCGCCAGCAGCCACGCAAGCGGGAGCGACGAGCAGTACTTC	CASSHASGSDEQYF
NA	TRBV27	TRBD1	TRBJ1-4	TGTGCCAGCAGTGCGGAAGGGACAGCGAACGAAAAACTGTTTTTT	CASSAEGTANEKLFF
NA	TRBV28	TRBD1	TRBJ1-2	TGTGCCAGCAGTTTATCCCAGGGGGAGGGCTACACCTTC	CASSLSQGEGYTF
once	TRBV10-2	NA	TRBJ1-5	TGCGCCAGCAGTGATTTAGGGGGTCAGCCCCAGCATTTT	CASSDLGGQPQHF
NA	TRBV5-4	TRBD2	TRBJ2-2	TGTGCCAGCAGCTCGGGACTAGCGGGAGGGCGGGGCACCGGGGAGCTGTTTTTT	CASSSGLAGGRGTGELFF
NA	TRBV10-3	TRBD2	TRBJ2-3	TGTGCCATCAGTGAGTCTCCGAGCGGGAGTAGGGATACGCAGTATTTT	CAISESPSGSRDTQYF
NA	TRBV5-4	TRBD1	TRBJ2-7	TGTGCCAGCACCCCGGGACAGGCGCGGACCTACGAGCAGTACTTC	CASTPGQARTYEQYF
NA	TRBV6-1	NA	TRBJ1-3	TGTGCCAGCAGTGAACAGGGCGGTGGAAACACCATATATTTT	CASSEQGGGNTIYF
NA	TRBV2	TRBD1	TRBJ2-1	TGTGCCAGCCAGAGACAGGGGGCCCACAATGAGCAGTTCTTC	CASQRQGAHNEQFF
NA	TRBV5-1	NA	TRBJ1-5	TGCGCCAGCAGCTTGGAAGGGAATAGCAATCAGCCCCAGCATTTT	CASSLEGNSNQPQHF
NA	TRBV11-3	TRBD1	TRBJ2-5	TGTGCCAGCAGCAGAGACAGGGGTTGGGAGACCCAGTACTTC	CASSRDRGWETQYF
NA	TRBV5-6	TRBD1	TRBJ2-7	TGTGCCAGCAGCTTTGGGGACAGCCTATACGAGCAGTACTTC	CASSFGDSLYEQYF
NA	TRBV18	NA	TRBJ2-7	TGTGCCAGCTCACCTATTACAGGAACCTACGAGCAGTACTTC	CASSPITGTYEQYF
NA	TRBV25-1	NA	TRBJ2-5	TGTGCCAGCAGTAACTACCAAGAGACCCAGTACTTC	CASSNYQETQYF
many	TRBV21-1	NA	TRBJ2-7	TGTGCCAGCAGCATCTACAGGGTTTGGGCTGAGCAGTACTTC	CASSIYRVWAEQYF
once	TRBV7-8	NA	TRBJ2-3	TGTGCCAGCAGCTGGGGGGGCACAGATACGCAGTATTTT	CASSWGGTDTQYF
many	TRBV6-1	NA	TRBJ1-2	TGTGCCAGCCGCCTCGACTATGGCTACACCTTC	CASRLDYGYTF
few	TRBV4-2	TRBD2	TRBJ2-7	TGTGCCAGCAGCCAAGATTTGGCTAGCGGGAGTAGGGAGCAGTACTTC	CASSQDLASGSREQYF
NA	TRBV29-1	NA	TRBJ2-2	TGCAGCGCCCACCACGGGGGTACCGGGGAGCTGTTTTTT	CSAHHGGTGELFF
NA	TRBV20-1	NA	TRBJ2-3	TGCAGTGCTCAGGGGACAGATACGCAGTATTTT	CSAQGTDTQYF
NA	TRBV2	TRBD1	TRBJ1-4	TGTGCCAGCACCCGTGAGGCGACAGGGAGAAAACTGTTTTTT	CASTREATGRKLFF
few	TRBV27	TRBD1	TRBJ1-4	TGTGCCAGCAGCCGACAGGGGGCACAGGAAAAACTGTTTTTT	CASSRQGAQEKLFF
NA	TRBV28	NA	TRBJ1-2	TGTGCCAGCAGTCAGACACGTTTTAATGGCTACACCTTC	CASSQTRFNGYTF
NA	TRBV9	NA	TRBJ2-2	TGTGCCAGCAGCGTAGCTACGAGGAACACCGGGGAGCTGTTTTTT	CASSVATRNTGELFF
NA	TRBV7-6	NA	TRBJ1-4	TGTGCCAGCAGCCAGGGTTACGCTAATGAAAAACTGTTTTTT	CASSQGYANEKLFF
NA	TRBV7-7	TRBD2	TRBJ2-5	TGTGCTAGCAGCTCGGGACTAGCGGGAGTAGGACAAGAGACCCAGTACTTC	CASSSGLAGVGQETQYF
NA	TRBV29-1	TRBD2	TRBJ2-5	TGCAGCGTTGAACTCGGGAGGGGTCAAGAGACCCAGTACTTC	CSVELGRGQETQYF
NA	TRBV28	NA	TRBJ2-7	TGTGCCTGGGGTAGTTCCTACGAGCAGTACTTC	CAWGSSYEQYF
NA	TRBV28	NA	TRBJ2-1	TGTGCCAGCAGCCTCGGCAGCCTCGGCAATGAGCAGTTCTTC	CASSLGSLGNEQFF
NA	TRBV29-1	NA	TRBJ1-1	TGCAGCGTTGATACCTTACAGGGAGGCGAAGCTTTCTTT	CSVDTLQGGEAFF
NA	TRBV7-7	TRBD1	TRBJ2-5	TGTGCTAGCAGCCCGACCCCGACAGGGGCCGCCACCCAGTACTTC	CASSPTPTGAATQYF
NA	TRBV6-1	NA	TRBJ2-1	TGTGCCAGCAGTGAGGAGGGCCGTCCGCAGTTCTTC	CASSEEGRPQFF
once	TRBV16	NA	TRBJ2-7	TGTGCCAGCAGCCAATCGCCTGGGCCCTACGAGCAGTACTTC	CASSQSPGPYEQYF
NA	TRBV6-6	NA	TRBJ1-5	TGTGCCAGCAGCTCGACAGGATATAGCAATCAGCCCCAGCATTTT	CASSSTGYSNQPQHF
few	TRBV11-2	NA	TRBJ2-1	TGTGCCAGCAGCTGGACCCCGGCAGGGGGGGTCTACAATGAGCAGTTCTTC	CASSWTPAGGVYNEQFF
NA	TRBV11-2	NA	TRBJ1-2	TGTGCCAGCAGCTTATATGGGCCGAGGAAGGGCTACACCTTC	CASSLYGPRKGYTF
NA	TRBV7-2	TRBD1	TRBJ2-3	TGTGCCAGCAGCGGACAGGGAGTGGTGACAGATATGCAGTATTTT	CASSGQGVVTDMQYF
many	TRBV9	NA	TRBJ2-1	TGTGCCAGCAGCCCAGGAATCAGGGCTGGGGACAATGAGCAGTTCTTC	CASSPGIRAGDNEQFF
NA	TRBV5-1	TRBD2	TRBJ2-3	TGCGCCAGCAGCTTCCAAGCGGGAGGGTTGGATACGCAGTATTTT	CASSFQAGGLDTQYF
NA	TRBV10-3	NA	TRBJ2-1	TGTGCCATCAGTGGGGGGCTGAGGTCTGACAATGAGCAGTTCTTC	CAISGGLRSDNEQFF
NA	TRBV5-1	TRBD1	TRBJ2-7	TGCGCCAGCAGCATAAGGACAGGGTTACGCTCCTACGAGCAGTACTTC	CASSIRTGLRSYEQYF
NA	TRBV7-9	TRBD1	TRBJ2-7	TGTGCCAGCGGGACAGGGTTCTACGAGCAGTACTTC	CASGTGFYEQYF